Listed below are T cell receptor beta chains from one sample, sequenced in a study of technical replicates of blood from several donors. Libraries were prepared by immunoSEQ multiplex PCR; TCRdb keeps only in-frame clonotypes and omits some of them. The sample records more than 90,000 clones, approximately 94% being singletons. Source material: T cells isolated from PBMCs. The origin of the receptors is a human donor in good health. Each CDR3 is given without its conserved first and last residue. Each record gives: clone size, V gene, CDR3 protein. Only part of the rows carry a size: once, few, many, or a class if the clone is expanded.

>-|TRBV6-1
ASSVAGGYEAF
>-|TRBV19
ATSQGYNEQF
>-|TRBV10-1
ASSVNSVAGYNEQF
>-|TRBV7-9
ASSKLERTAPNFGRTQY
>-|TRBV5-1
ASSLGTSGNGDTQY
>-|TRBV10-3
AISEIAETQY
>-|TRBV6-1
ASRPTGTDYNEQF
>-|TRBV9
ASSGGGGARTEAF
>-|TRBV18
ASSPLTSYSNTEAF
>-|TRBV15
ATSRQDQPQH
>-|TRBV28
ASSLGTSGTPEQY
>-|TRBV7-3
ASSSRPNGLAGEQF
>-|TRBV6-4
ASSQGTGGNGYT
>once|TRBV12-5
ASGLRVAGGPVEQF
>-|TRBV29-1
SVETRTGPNTEAF
>-|TRBV15
ATSRGDRGIGQPQH
>-|TRBV11-2
ASSLIYRYEQY
>-|TRBV5-6
ASSLGGGNQPQH
>-|TRBV29-1
SVIPGQAVFRSYEQY
>-|TRBV5-1
ASSLVGQEHEQY
>-|TRBV6-4
ASSDPPGEEQF
>-|TRBV29-1
SVGLAAGELF
>-|TRBV6-1
ASSEKVSGRTYTGELF
>once|TRBV27
ASSWGGHVIPGELF
>-|TRBV28
ASRDRLLRREKGTGELF
>once|TRBV13
ASSSPRLAGSYNEQF
>-|TRBV19
ASSIERGIAGGRNEQF
>-|TRBV7-9
ASSSRSYEQY
>-|TRBV12-5
ASGRGQGYGYT
>-|TRBV10-3
AIRGDRVADTQY
>-|TRBV7-9
ASGVAEQF
>-|TRBV5-8
ASSWSSYEQY
>-|TRBV10-1
ASSEKKGLVDEQF
>-|TRBV28
ASSTPGQGAVEQY
>-|TRBV7-8
ASSPRTGLATEAF
>-|TRBV11-3
ASTDFLTGTGELF
>-|TRBV2
ASLTRSSGANVLT
>-|TRBV5-1
ASSLDGQGAVRGIQY
>-|TRBV5-6
ASSFLTSGESNEQF
>-|TRBV2
ASRPLAGSNTGELF
>-|TRBV28
ASITEGNQPQH
>-|TRBV10-2
ASSVGLAGYNEQF
>-|TRBV5-1
ASSLNRGQGYEQC
>once|TRBV29-1
SVESQGGDTDTQY
>-|TRBV5-1
ASSLDRGDQPQH
>few|TRBV6-5
ASSYQGEDYGYT
>-|TRBV2
ASSAGQSQETQY
>-|TRBV6-4
ASSTLAGGQWEQF
>-|TRBV28
ASSSSLGVF
>-|TRBV4-1
ASSHDSLNEKLF
>-|TRBV6-6
ASSTGSNQPQH
>-|TRBV5-4
ASSFPGQGAEKAF
>-|TRBV2
ASSHSGRYPDTQY
>-|TRBV5-1
ASSLESSGSVNIQY
>-|TRBV6-5
ASRGQGGMTEAF
>-|TRBV6-5
ASSYSGLYEQY
>-|TRBV5-1
ASSLISGSSYEQY